These 32 T cell receptor beta chains share one sample of origin, sequenced in a study of T cells in Graves' hyperthyroidism and ophthalmopathy. Template material for amplifying TCR beta CDR3 regions consisted of RNA transcripts. Using the HTBI primer set, a first-round RT-PCR was run on the TCR CDR3. TCRdb called the multiplex PCR reads again in MiXCR, with one record for every CDR3 protein. This table has hundreds of thousands of distinct CDR3 sequences, just over 45% appearing once. The sequenced material came from peripheral blood or thyroid tissue (not recorded which). The receptors come from a young woman with Graves' hyperthyroidism.

The chain recombines TRBV29-1 with TRBJ1-4; TRBD1 matches at 8 bases. CDR1 is SQVTM and CDR2 is ANQGSEA in the germline V gene. V trimming: 8 bases; J trimming: 1 base; junction bases outside the gene matches: 9. This CDR3 contains 15 residues. The CDR3 is CSIQTGVGTNEKLFF. In DNA, the CDR3 is TGCAGCATTCAGACAGGGGTGGGAACTAATGAAAAACTGTTTTTT.

The chain carries TRBV15 and TRBJ1-2; D is undetermined. Germline loops: CDR1 LNHNV, CDR2 YYDKDF (reference sequence). The V end was cut by 4 bases, the J end by 5 bases, with 20 bases between. CDR3 size: 16 residues. CDR3 coding DNA: TGTGCCACCAGCACCCGGCTCGGCGGTGATGAGTATGGCTACACCTTC. The encoded protein is CATSTRLGGDEYGYTF.

This clonotype has more than one count but fewer than ten. This rearrangement joins TRBV5-1 to TRBJ1-4, with 11 nucleotides matching TRBD1. V lost 2 bases and J lost 7; bases outside the gene matches: 4. There are 15 residues in the CDR3. Germline CDR1 SGHRS, CDR2 YFSETQ. The CDR3, as DNA: TGCGCCAGCAGCTTTGGACAGGGGGCGGGTGAAAAACTGTTTTTT. This gives the protein CASSFGQGAGEKLFF.

Notes on this clonotype: Lacking the conserved final phenylalanine or tryptophan, this CDR3 likely reflects a read error. The DNA is omitted, as the CDR3 cannot be located on it reliably, and the CDR3 follows TCRdb's listing. The chain combines TRBV14 with TRBJ1-4; TRBD1 was called by the table and not checked on the DNA. The CDR3 numbers 8 amino acids, ends counted. CDR1 and CDR2 (germline): SGHDN, FVKESK. CDR3 protein: CASSSWGL.

This clonotype was detected ten times or more. V gene TRBV24-1 combines with J gene TRBJ1-2; 7 bases are shared with TRBD1. The V gene end was trimmed by 3 bases and the J gene end by 6 bases; junction bases not matched to a gene: 3. The CDR3 consists of 13 residues. Germline V gene data show CDR1 as KGHDR and CDR2 as SFDVKD. Here the CDR3 reads CATSDRQGNGYTF. The CDR3 DNA is TGTGCCACCAGTGATCGACAGGGAAATGGCTACACCTTC.

The chain recombines TRBV6-4 with TRBJ1-2; 9 bases line up with TRBD1. Looked up from germline, CDR1 is MRHNA and CDR2 is SNTAGT. The CDR3 is 17 residues long. The V gene end was trimmed by 6 bases and the J gene end by 8 bases; junction bases not matched to a gene: 19. Here the CDR3 reads CASSTGDRVSAEPGYTF. Written as DNA, the CDR3 is TGTGCCAGCAGCACCGGGGACAGGGTGTCGGCGGAACCCGGCTACACCTTC.

A remark on this clonotype: The conserved phenylalanine or tryptophan normally closing the CDR3 is absent here, so this likely arose from a read error. CDR3 amino acids: CASSSHRDTEAFL. DNA for the CDR3: TGTGCCAGCAGCTCCCACAGGGATACTGAAGCTTTCCTT. V and J are TRBV5-1 and TRBJ1-1; tentatively, D is TRBD1 (6 bases). Germline V gives CDR1 SGHRS, CDR2 YFSETQ. This CDR3 spans 13 amino acids.

This clonotype came up a few times. The V call is TRBV11-3, the J call TRBJ1-2; no reliable D call. The germline gives CDR1 SGHNT, CDR2 YENEEA. The CDR3 consists of 12 residues. V lost 1 base and J lost 10, with 10 bases in between. The CDR3 is CASSLGISDYTF. CDR3 DNA sequence: TGTGCCAGCAGCTTAGGCATATCTGACTACACCTTC. The full variable domain, with the rest looked up from reference TRBV11-3 and TRBJ1-2, is EAGVVQSPRYKIIEKKQPVAFWCNPISGHNTLYWYLQNLGQGPELLIRYENEEAVDDSQLPKDRFSAERLKGVDSTLKIQPAELGDSAVYLCASSLGISDYTFGSGTRLTVV.

This clonotype showed up just a few times. The rearrangement joins TRBV10-3 to TRBJ2-3, with 10 bases matching TRBD2. This CDR3 has 14 amino acids. V shed 6 bases, J shed 2 bases, and the junction held 2 bases outside the gene matches. Per germline, CDR1 ENHRY and CDR2 SYGVKD. The CDR3 protein is CAIRGTSATDTQYF. The CDR3 nucleotides read TGTGCCATCAGGGGGACTAGCGCCACAGATACGCAGTATTTT.

This clonotype was recorded at least ten times. The chain is built from TRBV15 and TRBJ1-5; possible D gene TRBD1, 5 bases. The CDR3 loop spans 16 amino acids. The V end lost 0 bases, the J end lost 4 bases, and 13 bases lay between the germline ends. Germline V gene data show CDR1 as LNHNV and CDR2 as YYDKDF (reference sequence). DNA of the CDR3: TGTGCCACCAGCAGAGATCCCCGGGGCCAGAATCAGCCCCAGCATTTT. It encodes CATSRDPRGQNQPQHF.

This clonotype was counted many times. The V call is TRBV7-2, the J call TRBJ1-1; perhaps TRBD1 as D (5 bases). The CDR3 runs to 12 residues. In germline, CDR1 is SGHTA, CDR2 FQGNSA. Trimming cost V 5 bases and J 4 bases, with 8 bases left between them. CDR3 DNA: TGTGCCAGCAGCCCAGGGTTCACTGAAGCTTTCTTT. This encodes CASSPGFTEAFF.

This clonotype was recorded at least ten times. This chain links TRBV29-1 with TRBJ2-7; D remains unclear. V was shortened by 2 bases and J by 1 base, with 9 bases between the two germline ends. This CDR3 contains 13 residues. Looked up from germline, CDR1 is SQVTM and CDR2 is ANQGSEA. CDR3 loop: CSVESDISYEQYF. The DNA of the CDR3 is TGCAGCGTTGAAAGCGACATATCCTACGAGCAGTACTTC.

The chain recombines TRBV7-2 with TRBJ1-1, with a weak D call TRBD1 (5 bases). V lost 5 bases, J lost 3 bases, and 16 bases lay in between. CDR1 is SGHTA and CDR2 is FQGNSA in the germline V gene. This CDR3 is 15 amino acids long. CDR3 in amino acids: CASSPGGAGDTEAFF. DNA for the CDR3: TGTGCCAGCAGCCCCGGTGGGGCGGGGGACACTGAAGCTTTCTTT.

The chain has TRBV12-3 or TRBV12-4 and TRBJ2-7; no clear D gene. The CDR3 covers 12 residues. Trimming took off 8 bases at V and 6 bases at J, with 14 bases between the two ends. CDR3 DNA: TGTGCCAGCGGCGATCGGTCGGCCGAGCAGTACTTC. This gives the protein CASGDRSAEQYF.

This sequence joins TRBV7-2 and TRBJ1-5, with a weak D call TRBD1 (5 bases). Germline V gene sequence: CDR1 SGHTA, CDR2 FQGNSA. V lost 4 bases to trimming and J lost 0 bases, with 10 bases between them. This CDR3 region has 15 residues. CDR3 DNA sequence: TGTGCCAGCAGCTCTCAGGGTAATAGCAATCAGCCCCAGCATTTT. Protein: CASSSQGNSNQPQHF.

The chain has TRBV11-2 and TRBJ1-5, with D perhaps TRBD1 (6 bases). Germline V lookup: CDR1 SGHAT, CDR2 FQNNGV. Trimming removed 5 bases at V and 11 bases at J, with 19 bases between. This CDR3 comprises 14 residues. The DNA of the CDR3 is TGTGCCAGCAGCCCGGGGGGGGGCAGGAGCGCCCAGCATTTT. Translating it yields CASSPGGGRSAQHF.

The chain carries TRBV7-2 and TRBJ1-1; maybe TRBD1 (6 bases). Looked up from germline, CDR1 is SGHTA and CDR2 is FQGNSA. V lost 8 bases and J lost 0, with 13 bases in between. The CDR3 consists of 14 residues. In nucleotides, the CDR3 is TGTGCCAGCTCACCTACAGGGATGAACACTGAAGCTTTCTTT. It codes for CASSPTGMNTEAFF.

The chain is built from TRBV7-9 and TRBJ2-7; D possibly uses TRBD1 or TRBD2 (5 bases each). The CDR3 is 14 residues long. Trimming took 5 bases from V and 5 from J, leaving 16 bases between them. Germline V lookup: CDR1 SEHNR, CDR2 FQNEAQ (reference sequence). The CDR3 bases are TGTGCCAGCAGCCTGACGGGGCCGCGGAACGAGCAGTACTTC. Translated, it gives CASSLTGPRNEQYF.

This clonotype was picked up one time. The rearrangement joins TRBV20-1 to TRBJ1-5, with D possibly matching TRBD1 (6 bases). V lost 4 bases and J 4 bases, leaving 23 bases between the germline ends. This CDR3 has 17 residues. Per germline, CDR1 DFQATT and CDR2 SNEGSKA (reference sequence). The CDR3 is CSANRGGDIRTNQPQHF. The CDR3, as DNA: TGCAGTGCTAACCGCGGGGGGGACATACGAACGAATCAGCCCCAGCATTTT.

This clonotype came up a few times. The chain carries TRBV24-1 and TRBJ2-2; D remains ambiguous. This CDR3 is built from 15 residues. Per germline, CDR1 KGHDR and CDR2 SFDVKD. V lost 4 bases and J 6 bases, leaving 14 bases between the germline ends. The CDR3 protein is CATSDRGPGSGELFF. The CDR3 coding sequence is TGTGCCACCAGTGACCGCGGACCAGGTTCCGGGGAGCTGTTTTTT.

The chain couples TRBV5-1 to TRBJ1-3; no reliable D call. Deletions cut 0 bases from V and 0 bases from J, with 7 bases between. Germline assignment: CDR1 SGHRS and CDR2 YFSETQ. CDR3 size: 15 residues. CDR3 sequence (DNA): TGCGCCAGCAGCTTGGATGCTTACTCTGGAAACACCATATATTTT. Its translation: CASSLDAYSGNTIYF.

In its sample, this clonotype was seen a few times. The J gene is TRBJ1-1, the V gene TRBV9, with unresolved D. There are 14 residues in the CDR3. Deletions cut 4 bases from V and 6 bases from J, with 16 bases between. Germline V gene lookup returns CDR1 SGDLS and CDR2 YYNGEE. DNA of the CDR3: TGTGCCAGCAGCCCCGCACGAAGGGAAGCTGAAGCTTTCTTT. Protein: CASSPARREAEAFF.

The chain combines TRBV4-3 with TRBJ1-2; D not resolved. CDR1 and CDR2 (germline): LGHNA, YSLEER. This CDR3 region has 13 residues. V gave up 3 bases and J gave up 4 bases, with 9 bases separating them. The CDR3 DNA sequence: TGCGCCAGCAGCCAGGGGAAGGGCTATGGCTACACCTTC. Amino acid sequence: CASSQGKGYGYTF.

J is TRBJ2-7 and V is TRBV10-3; perhaps D is TRBD1 or TRBD2 (5 bases each). The germline gives CDR1 ENHRY, CDR2 SYGVKD. The CDR3 loop spans 15 amino acids. Deletions cut 10 bases from V and 4 bases from J, with 23 bases between. CDR3 sequence: CASSPGGHRRYEQYF. CDR3 coding DNA: TGTGCCAGCAGCCCCGGAGGACACCGAAGGTACGAGCAGTACTTC.

This clonotype was recorded a few times. The J gene is TRBJ2-7, the V gene TRBV20-1; 9 nucleotides line up with TRBD2. Germline values: CDR1 DFQATT, CDR2 SNEGSKA (reference sequence). V trimming: 7 bases; J trimming: 7 bases; junction bases outside the gene matches: 8. The CDR3 extends over 12 amino acids. CDR3 bases: TGCAGTGGTAGCGGGAGTTCGGGGGAGCAGTACTTC. Amino acids: CSGSGSSGEQYF.

In this sample, this clonotype turned up a few times. The chain joins TRBV29-1 to TRBJ2-7, with D possibly TRBD2 on 6 matching bases. CDR1 is SQVTM and CDR2 is ANQGSEA in the germline V gene. This CDR3 comprises 10 residues. V was pared by 7 bases and J by 7 bases, with 11 bases between. CDR3 loop: CSAISGEQYF. The CDR3 DNA is TGCAGCGCGATCAGCGGGGAGCAGTACTTC.

The chain couples TRBV7-9 to TRBJ1-1; a possible D gene is TRBD1 (5 bases). V lost 4 bases, J lost 0 bases, and 12 bases lay in between. The CDR3 spans 15 residues. The germline V gene encodes CDR1 SEHNR and CDR2 FQNEAQ (reference sequence). The CDR3 reads CASSSYTGVNTEAFF. CDR3 bases: TGTGCCAGCAGCTCGTACACAGGAGTGAACACTGAAGCTTTCTTT.

On this clonotype: A much larger clone lies a single base off, so this may be a read error. The V call is TRBV15, the J call TRBJ1-5, with 10 bases aligning to TRBD1. Germline V gene sequence: CDR1 LNHNV, CDR2 YYDKDF (reference sequence). The CDR3 extends over 15 amino acids. The V gene end was trimmed by 5 bases and the J gene end by 6 bases; junction bases not matched to a gene: 7. DNA for the CDR3: TGTGCCACCAGCTCTGGACAGGGGGGGGCTCAGCCCCAGCATTTT. Translation: CATSSGQGGAQPQHF.

This clonotype was seen repeatedly, ten times or more. This rearrangement joins TRBV24-1 to TRBJ1-2; 7 bases fit TRBD1. CDR1 and CDR2 (germline): KGHDR, SFDVKD. J was trimmed by 6 bases and V by 3 bases; bases with no gene match: 6. The CDR3 length is 14 residues. CDR3 residues: CATSDLDRVDGYTF. CDR3 DNA: TGTGCCACCAGTGATCTCGACAGGGTGGATGGCTACACCTTC.

The chain uses TRBV2 and TRBJ2-3; D ambiguous. Trimming removed 4 bases from V and 1 base from J, with 12 bases in between. Germline V gene lookup returns CDR1 SNHLY and CDR2 FYNNEI. CDR3 length equals 15 residues. CDR3 in amino acids: CASSVQRPGTDTQYF. CDR3 in DNA: TGTGCCAGCAGTGTTCAACGGCCTGGCACAGATACGCAGTATTTT. The whole variable domain, filled in from reference TRBV2 and TRBJ2-3, reads EPEVTQTPSHQVTQMGQEVILRCVPISNHLYFYWYRQILGQKVEFLVSFYNNEISEKSEIFDDQFSVERPDGSNFTLKIRSTKLEDSAMYFCASSVQRPGTDTQYFGPGTRLTVL.

The genes are TRBV15 and TRBJ2-2, with a weak D call TRBD2 (5 bases). V was pared by 7 bases and J by 4 bases, with 13 bases between. Germline V gene lookup returns CDR1 LNHNV and CDR2 YYDKDF (reference sequence). The CDR3 spans 14 residues. CDR3 nucleotides: TGTGCCACCAAGTTCGGTGGGAGCACCGGGGAGCTGTTTTTT. Protein product: CATKFGGSTGELFF.

V is TRBV29-1 and J is TRBJ1-2; 12 bases are a match to TRBD1. This CDR3 is 16 amino acids long. In germline, CDR1 is SQVTM, CDR2 ANQGSEA. V lost 1 base to trimming and J lost 3 bases; unmatched junction nucleotides: 6. This CDR3 reads CSVEVSGTGGDYGYTF. CDR3 in DNA: TGCAGCGTTGAAGTAAGCGGGACAGGGGGCGACTATGGCTACACCTTC.